This T cell receptor beta chain stems from a study of regulatory T cells in long-lasting Graves disease. This CDR3 region has 14 residues. The V end was cut by 4 bases, the J end by 0 bases, with 7 bases between. The germline CDR1 and CDR2 sequences are SGHAT and FQNNGV. The table lists this clonotype with a few counts. Time point described: persistent/refractory GD, antithyroid drugs over 5 years with positive TRAb. PBMC-extracted RNA yielded the TCR library. Sequencing libraries for TCR beta were prepared with iRepertoire HTBI primers and Arm-PCR of CDR3 regions. From the multiplex PCR reads, TCRdb called clonotypes with MiXCR, one entry per CDR3 protein. The sample has around 500,000 distinct CDR3 sequences, less than 25% seen once; the top ten hold under 9%.

This TCR came from a female donor with Graves disease. This chain uses TRBV11-2 with TRBJ2-1; D gene unclear. Sample: peripheral blood mononuclear cells (PBMCs), taken when the disease was refractory, from a patient treated with antithyroid drugs. The CDR3 protein is CASSYSASYNEQFF. DNA for the CDR3: TGTGCCAGCAGCTACTCGGCCTCCTACAATGAGCAGTTCTTC.